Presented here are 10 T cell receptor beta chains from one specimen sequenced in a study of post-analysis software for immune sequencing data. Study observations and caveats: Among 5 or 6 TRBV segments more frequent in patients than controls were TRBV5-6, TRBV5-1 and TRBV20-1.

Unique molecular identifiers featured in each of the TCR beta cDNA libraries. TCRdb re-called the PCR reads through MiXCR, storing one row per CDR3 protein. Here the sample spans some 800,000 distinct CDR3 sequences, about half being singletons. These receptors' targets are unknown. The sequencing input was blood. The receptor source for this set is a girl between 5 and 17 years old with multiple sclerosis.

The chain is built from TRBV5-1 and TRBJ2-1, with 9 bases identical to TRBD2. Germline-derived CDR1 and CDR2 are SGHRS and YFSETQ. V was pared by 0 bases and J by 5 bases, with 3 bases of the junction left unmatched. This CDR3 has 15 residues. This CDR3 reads CASSLVASGNNEQFF. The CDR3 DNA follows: TGCGCCAGCAGCTTGGTGGCTAGCGGGAACAATGAGCAGTTCTTC.

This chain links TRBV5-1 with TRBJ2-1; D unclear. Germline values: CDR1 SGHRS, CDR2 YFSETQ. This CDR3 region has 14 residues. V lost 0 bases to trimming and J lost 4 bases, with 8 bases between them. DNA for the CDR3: TGCGCCAGCAGCTTGGTGGCGGAGTACAATGAGCAGTTCTTC. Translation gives CASSLVAEYNEQFF.

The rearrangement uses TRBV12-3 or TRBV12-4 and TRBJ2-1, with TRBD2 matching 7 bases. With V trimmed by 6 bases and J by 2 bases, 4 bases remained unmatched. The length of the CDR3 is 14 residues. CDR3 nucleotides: TGTGCCAGCAGAACTAGCGACACCTACAATGAGCAGTTCTTC. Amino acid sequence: CASRTSDTYNEQFF.

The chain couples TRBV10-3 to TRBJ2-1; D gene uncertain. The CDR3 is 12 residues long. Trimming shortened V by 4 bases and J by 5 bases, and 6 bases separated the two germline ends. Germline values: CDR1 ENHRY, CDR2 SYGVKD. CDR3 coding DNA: TGTGCCATCAGTGGACTGAACAATGAGCAGTTCTTC. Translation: CAISGLNNEQFF.

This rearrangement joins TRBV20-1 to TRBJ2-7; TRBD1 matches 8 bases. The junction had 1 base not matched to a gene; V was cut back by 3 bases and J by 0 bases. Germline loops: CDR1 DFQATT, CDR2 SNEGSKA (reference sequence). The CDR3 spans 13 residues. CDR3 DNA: TGCAGTGCTAGGGGACAGGACTCCTACGAGCAGTACTTC. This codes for CSARGQDSYEQYF.

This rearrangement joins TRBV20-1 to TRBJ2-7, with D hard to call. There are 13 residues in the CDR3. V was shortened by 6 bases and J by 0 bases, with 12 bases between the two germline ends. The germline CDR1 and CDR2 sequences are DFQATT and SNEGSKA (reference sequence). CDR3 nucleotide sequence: TGCAGTGCGCAGGACGGTAGCTCCTACGAGCAGTACTTC. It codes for CSAQDGSSYEQYF.

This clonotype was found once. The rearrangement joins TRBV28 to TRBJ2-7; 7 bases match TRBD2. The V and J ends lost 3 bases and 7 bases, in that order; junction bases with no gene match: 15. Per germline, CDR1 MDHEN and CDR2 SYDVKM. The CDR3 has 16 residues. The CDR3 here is CASSLGRGLKFWEQYF. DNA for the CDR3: TGTGCCAGCAGTTTGGGTAGGGGACTAAAGTTTTGGGAGCAGTACTTC.

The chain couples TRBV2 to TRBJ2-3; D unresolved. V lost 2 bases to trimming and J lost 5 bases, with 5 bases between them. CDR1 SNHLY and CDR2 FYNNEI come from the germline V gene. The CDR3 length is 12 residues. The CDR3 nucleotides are TGTGCCAGCAGTGAACTGGGAGATACGCAGTATTTT. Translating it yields CASSELGDTQYF.

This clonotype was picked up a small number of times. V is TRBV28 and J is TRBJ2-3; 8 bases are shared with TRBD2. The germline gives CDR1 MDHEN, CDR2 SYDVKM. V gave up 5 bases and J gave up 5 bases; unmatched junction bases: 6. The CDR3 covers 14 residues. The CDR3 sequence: CASSLSGAGDTQYF. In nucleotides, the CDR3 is TGTGCCAGCAGTCTTAGCGGGGCGGGAGATACGCAGTATTTT.

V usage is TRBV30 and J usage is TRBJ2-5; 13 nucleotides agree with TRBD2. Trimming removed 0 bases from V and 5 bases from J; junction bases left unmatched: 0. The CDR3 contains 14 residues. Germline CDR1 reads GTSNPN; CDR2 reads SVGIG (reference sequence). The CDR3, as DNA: TGTGCCTGGAGTGTACTAGCGGGGGGGGAGACCCAGTACTTC. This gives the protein CAWSVLAGGETQYF.